The sequence of this TCR beta chain was determined in a study of Graves' ophthalmopathy and Graves' hyperthyroidism. RNA transcripts were the source from which TCR beta CDR3 regions were amplified. RT-PCR in the first round used HTBI primers; a second-round multiplex PCR followed. Using its own MiXCR run on the multiplex PCR reads, TCRdb lists one record per CDR3 protein. The sample holds fewer than 600,000 distinct CDR3 sequences, about 15% seen once. In its sample, this clonotype was seen many times. The TCR originated in a woman in her twenties or thirties with Graves' ophthalmopathy. Sequencing input: blood.

The CDR3 coding sequence is TGTGCCAGCAGTCAGCGGGGGGTTCAAGAGACCCAGTACTTC. Encoded protein: CASSQRGVQETQYF. The rearrangement joins TRBV12-3 or TRBV12-4 to TRBJ2-5, with 9 bases matching TRBD2. V shed 5 bases and J 2 bases; nucleotides not matched to a gene: 3. The CDR3 length is 14 residues.